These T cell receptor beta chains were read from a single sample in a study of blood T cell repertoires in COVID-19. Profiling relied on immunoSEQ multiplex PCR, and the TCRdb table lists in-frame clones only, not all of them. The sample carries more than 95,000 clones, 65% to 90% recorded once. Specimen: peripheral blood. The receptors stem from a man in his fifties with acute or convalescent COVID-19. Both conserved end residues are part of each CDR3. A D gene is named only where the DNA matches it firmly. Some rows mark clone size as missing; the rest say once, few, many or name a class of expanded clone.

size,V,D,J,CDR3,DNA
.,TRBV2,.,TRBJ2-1,CASTTSPSYNEQFF,TGTGCCAGCACGACTAGTCCCTCCTACAATGAGCAGTTCTTC
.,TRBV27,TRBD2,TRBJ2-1,CASSLGFKLAGSSYNEQFF,TGTGCCAGCAGTTTAGGGTTTAAACTAGCGGGCAGCTCCTACAATGAGCAGTTCTTC
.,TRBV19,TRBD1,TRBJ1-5,CASWGQVSNQPQHF,TGTGCCAGTTGGGGACAGGTCAGCAATCAGCCCCAGCATTTT
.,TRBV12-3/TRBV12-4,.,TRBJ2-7,CASSDGVYEQYF,TGTGCCAGCAGTGACGGGGTCTACGAGCAGTACTTC
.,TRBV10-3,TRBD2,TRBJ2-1,CAISEPSGTYNEQFF,TGTGCCATCAGTGAGCCTAGCGGGACATACAATGAGCAGTTCTTC
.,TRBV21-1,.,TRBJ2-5,CASSNHMPGVETQYF,TGTGCCAGCAGTAATCATATGCCGGGAGTAGAGACCCAGTACTTC
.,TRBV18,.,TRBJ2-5,CASSPGGANQETQYF,TGTGCCAGCTCACCTGGGGGCGCGAACCAAGAGACCCAGTACTTC
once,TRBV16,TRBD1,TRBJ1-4,CASSQSVQGGEKLFF,TGTGCCAGCAGCCAATCCGTTCAGGGGGGTGAAAAACTGTTTTTT
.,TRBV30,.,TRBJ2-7,CAWSLTGRSYEQYF,TGTGCCTGGAGTCTCACAGGTAGATCCTACGAGCAGTACTTC
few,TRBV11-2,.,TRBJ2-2,CASSRGGRNTGELFF,TGTGCCAGCAGTAGGGGGGGCCGGAACACCGGGGAGCTGTTTTTT
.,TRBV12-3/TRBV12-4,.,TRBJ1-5,CASSLRSGLPQHF,TGTGCCAGCAGTTTGAGATCGGGTCTGCCCCAGCATTTT
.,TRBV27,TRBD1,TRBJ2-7,CASSDGQGQLYEQYF,TGTGCCAGCAGCGATGGACAGGGCCAACTCTACGAGCAGTACTTC
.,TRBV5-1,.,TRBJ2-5,CASSRGIQETQYF,TGCGCCAGCAGCCGGGGGATCCAAGAGACCCAGTACTTC
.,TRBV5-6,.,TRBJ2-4,CASSRAGVGDKNIQYF,TGTGCCAGCAGCCGGGCAGGGGTCGGGGACAAAAACATTCAGTACTTC
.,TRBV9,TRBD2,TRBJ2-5,CASSVEDPGGGYQETQYF,TGTGCCAGCAGCGTAGAAGACCCTGGCGGGGGGTACCAAGAGACCCAGTACTTC
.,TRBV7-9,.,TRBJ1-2,CASSLARQPNYGYTF,TGTGCCAGCAGCTTGGCCCGACAGCCCAACTATGGCTACACCTTC
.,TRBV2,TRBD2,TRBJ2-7,CASSVSGTSRNEQYF,TGTGCCAGCAGTGTCTCCGGGACTAGTCGAAACGAGCAGTACTTC
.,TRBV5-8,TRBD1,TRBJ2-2,CASSLGQLNTGELFF,TGTGCCAGCAGCCTGGGACAGCTGAACACCGGGGAGCTGTTTTTT
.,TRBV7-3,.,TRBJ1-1,CASSLKSLQGGILSATEAFF,TGTGCCAGCAGCTTAAAGTCTCTACAGGGAGGGATTTTAAGTGCCACTGAAGCTTTCTTT
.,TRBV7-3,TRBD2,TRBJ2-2,CASSLIGGRDTGELFF,TGTGCCAGCAGCTTAATAGGCGGGAGGGACACCGGGGAGCTGTTTTTT
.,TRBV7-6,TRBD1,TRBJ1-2,CASSFRDRDNYGYTF,TGTGCCAGCAGCTTCCGGGACAGGGATAACTATGGCTACACCTTC
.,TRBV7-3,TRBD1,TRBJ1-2,CASSPGQGFYGYTF,TGTGCCAGCAGTCCGGGACAGGGATTCTATGGCTACACCTTC
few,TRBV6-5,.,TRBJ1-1,CASSQGRNTEAFF,TGTGCCAGCAGTCAGGGAAGGAACACTGAAGCTTTCTTT
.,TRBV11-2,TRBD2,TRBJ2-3,CASSLAGGGSTDTQYF,TGTGCCAGCAGCTTAGCCGGCGGGGGGTCCACAGATACGCAGTATTTT
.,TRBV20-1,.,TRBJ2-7,CSASRRGRSYEQYF,TGCAGTGCTAGTCGCCGGGGGAGGTCCTACGAGCAGTACTTC
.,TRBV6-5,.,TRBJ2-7,CASIQGSEQYF,TGTGCCAGCATCCAGGGTTCGGAGCAGTACTTC
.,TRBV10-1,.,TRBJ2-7,CASSETGKGEQYF,TGCGCCAGCAGTGAAACAGGGAAGGGCGAGCAGTACTTC
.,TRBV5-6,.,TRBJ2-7,CASSLHDEQYF,TGTGCCAGCAGCTTGCATGACGAGCAGTACTTC
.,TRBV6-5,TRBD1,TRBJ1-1,CASKVDRGVTEAFF,TGTGCCAGCAAAGTTGACAGGGGGGTCACTGAAGCTTTCTTT
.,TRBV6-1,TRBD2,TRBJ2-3,CASSARRGTSTDTQYF,TGTGCCAGCAGTGCAAGGCGGGGGACTAGCACAGATACGCAGTATTTT
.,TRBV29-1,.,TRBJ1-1,CSVKGQGHQETEAFF,TGCAGCGTTAAGGGGCAAGGACACCAGGAGACTGAAGCTTTCTTT
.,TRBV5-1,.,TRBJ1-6,CASSFGDGHNNSPLHF,TGCGCCAGCAGCTTTGGAGACGGCCACAATAATTCACCCCTCCACTTT
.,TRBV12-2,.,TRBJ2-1,CASRDDRVKSEHSYNEQFF,TGTGCAAGTCGCGATGACAGGGTAAAGAGTGAGCACTCCTACAATGAGCAGTTCTTC
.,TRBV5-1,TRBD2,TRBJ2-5,CASSSTSGGVSTQYF,TGCGCCAGCAGCTCAACTAGCGGGGGTGTTTCGACCCAGTACTTC
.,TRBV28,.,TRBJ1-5,CASSLGADRPQHF,TGTGCCAGCAGTTTGGGGGCGGATCGACCCCAGCATTTT
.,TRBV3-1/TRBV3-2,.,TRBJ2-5,CASSQVIVETQYF,TGTGCCAGCAGCCAAGTAATTGTAGAGACCCAGTACTTC
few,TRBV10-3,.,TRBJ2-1,CAISDRDFYNEQFF,TGTGCCATCAGTGACCGGGACTTCTACAATGAGCAGTTCTTC
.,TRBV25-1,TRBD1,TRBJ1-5,CASSRTGAGQPQHF,TGTGCCAGCAGCAGGACAGGGGCGGGTCAGCCCCAGCATTTT
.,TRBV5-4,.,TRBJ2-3,CASSLGQGADTQYF,TGTGCCAGCAGCTTGGGCCAGGGCGCAGATACGCAGTATTTT
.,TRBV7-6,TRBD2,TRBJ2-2,CASSPGLANTGELFF,TGTGCCAGCAGCCCGGGACTAGCGAACACCGGGGAGCTGTTTTTT
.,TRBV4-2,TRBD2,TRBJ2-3,CASSQVTSGSSTDTQYF,TGTGCCAGCAGCCAAGTAACTAGCGGGTCTAGCACAGATACGCAGTATTTT
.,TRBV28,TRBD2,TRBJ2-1,CASSSAGGANEQFF,TGTGCCAGCAGTTCAGCGGGAGGGGCGAATGAGCAGTTCTTC
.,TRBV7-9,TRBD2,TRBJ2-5,CASSSSAGGPKTQYF,TGTGCCAGCAGCTCGTCTGCGGGGGGGCCTAAGACCCAGTACTTC
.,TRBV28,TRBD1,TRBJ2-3,CASSPGTGRTDTQYF,TGTGCCAGCAGTCCCGGGACAGGGAGGACAGATACGCAGTATTTT
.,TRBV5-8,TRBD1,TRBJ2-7,CASSSSGQGAEQYF,TGTGCCAGCAGCTCCTCCGGACAGGGGGCCGAGCAGTACTTC
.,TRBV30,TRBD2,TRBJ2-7,CAWRAPGLAYEQYF,TGTGCCTGGAGAGCCCCGGGACTAGCGTACGAGCAGTACTTC
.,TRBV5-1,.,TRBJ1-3,CASSLAAGNTIYF,TGCGCCAGCAGCTTGGCCGCGGGAAACACCATATATTTT